Here is one T cell receptor beta chain with its context. This clone's antigen is unknown. Nothing much larger sits one base from this clone, and base qualities are not available. This sample stems from a study of T cells in narcolepsy (dated by TCRdb to the late 2010s). At the level of the whole study: The study enrolled patients with narcolepsy type 1 or type 2 (NT1, NT2) together with healthy control donors. The study sought autoreactive T cells targeting hypocretin neuron self-antigens (hypocretin, TRIB2) in narcolepsy patients, using TCR Vbeta sequencing to track clonotypes in blood and CSF. Results the study describes overall, beyond this receptor: According to the report, autoreactive clonotypes were detected serially in the blood of the same patients and of different patients, but not in healthy controls. No sequences matching autoreactive T cell clones were contained in some blood memory CD4+ repertoires from patients and controls. Patients and controls had comparable numbers of sequenced blood memory CD4+ clonotypes, averaging about 39,494 and 33,354, respectively. HCRT-specific and TRIB2-specific autoreactive clonotypes were highlighted in plots that compared CD4+ T cell clonotypes in CSF versus blood from the same patient.

Memory CD4+ T cells were sorted ex vivo from peripheral blood of narcolepsy patients and healthy controls for TCR Vbeta sequencing. The library relied on the immunoSEQ multiplex PCR assay. TCRdb carries this immuneACCESS record with in-frame sequences only. Its versions omit some clonotypes, under half of them owing to an unresolved V gene in the studies checked, with the rest unexplained. In this sample the table shows around 20,000 clones, roughly four fifths of which occur a single time. The top ten clonotypes cover over 1.5% of the sample. There are 15 amino acids in the CDR3, from cysteine to phenylalanine inclusive. The kept DNA is CDR3 alone, 45 bases in frame from the first base. V is cut back by 2 bases and J by 3 bases, with 4 bases in the junction unmatched. According to the germline V gene, CDR1 reads LGHNA and CDR2 reads YNFKEQ.

Input material: memory (CD45RA-) CD4+ T cells from blood. Per the publication, the cell subset or site label means: memory T cells sorted ex vivo from peripheral blood. This TCR derives from a human donor in good health. The rearranged segments are TRBV4-2 and TRBJ2-4; TRBD1 fits 7 bases in the junction. Read as DNA, the sequence is TGTGCCAGCAGCCAAAGGGGGACAGACAAAAACATTCAGTACTTC. It is translated as CASSQRGTDKNIQYF.